The 26 T cell receptor beta chains given below trace back to one sample, sequenced in a study of cytomegalovirus exposure and HLA in healthy donors. PCR used 60 Vbeta primers and 13 Jbeta primers. Sequencing was performed with immunoSEQ multiplex PCR; in TCRdb, only in-frame clones are kept and a portion is missing. The sample consists of 100,000 to 150,000 clones, around 80% of them appearing once. The sequenced sample consisted of PBMCs. The receptors derive from a woman aged 18 to 35 in good health and CMV-seropositive.

In its sample, this clone was seen a few times. The genes are TRBV5-4 and TRBJ2-5; a possible D gene is TRBD1 (5 bases). The germline V and J ends were trimmed by 9 bases and 5 bases, with 20 bases remaining between them. Germline V gene lookup returns CDR1 SGHNT and CDR2 YYREEE (reference sequence). The CDR3 spans 14 residues. In nucleotides, the CDR3 is TGTGCCACGACGGTTAGCAGGGTTGAGGAGACCCAGTACTTC. This codes for CATTVSRVEETQYF.

V is TRBV7-9 and J is TRBJ1-6; TRBD1 matches 7 bases. V shed 4 bases and J 7 bases; nucleotides not matched to a gene: 16. This CDR3 is 18 amino acids long. Per the germline V gene, CDR1 is SEHNR and CDR2 is FQNEAQ (reference sequence). The CDR3 loop reads CASSYIGRVTGVNSPLHF. The CDR3 DNA is TGTGCCAGCAGCTACATCGGACGGGTAACAGGGGTAAATTCACCCCTCCACTTT. The whole variable domain, remainder taken from reference TRBV7-9 and TRBJ1-6, is DTGVSQNPRHKITKRGQNVTFRCDPISEHNRLYWYRQTLGQGPEFLTYFQNEAQLEKSRLLSDRFSAERPKGSFSTLEIQRTEQGDSAMYLCASSYIGRVTGVNSPLHFGNGTRLTVT.

The chain joins TRBV5-1 to TRBJ2-3; D not resolved. The CDR3 totals 15 residues. CDR1 and CDR2 (germline): SGHRS, YFSETQ. V dropped 0 bases and J dropped 4 bases, with 12 bases sitting between them. The CDR3 loop reads CASSLATTGSDTQYF. CDR3 DNA sequence: TGCGCCAGCAGCTTGGCTACTACCGGCTCAGATACGCAGTATTTT. Full variable domain (rest looked up from reference TRBV5-1 and TRBJ2-3): KAGVTQTPRYLIKTRGQQVTLSCSPISGHRSVSWYQQTPGQGLQFLFEYFSETQRNKGNFPGRFSGRQFSNSRSEMNVSTLELGDSALYLCASSLATTGSDTQYFGPGTRLTVL.

The gene calls are TRBV2 and TRBJ2-3, with D possibly TRBD1 on 6 matching bases. CDR1 and CDR2 from the germline V gene are SNHLY and FYNNEI. Trimming shortened V by 2 bases and J by 0 bases, and 12 bases separated the two germline ends. The CDR3 has 16 amino acids. CDR3 coding DNA: TGTGCCAGCAGTGAATTGGACAGCTCTAGCACAGATACGCAGTATTTT. Translated, it gives CASSELDSSSTDTQYF.

This sequence joins TRBV5-6 and TRBJ1-3; 8 nucleotides agree with TRBD1. Germline V lookup: CDR1 SGHDT, CDR2 YYEEEE. The CDR3 totals 15 residues. The junction had 6 bases not matched to a gene; V was cut back by 3 bases and J by 4 bases. The CDR3 coding sequence is TGTGCCAGCAGCTCCCAGGGGGCATCGGGAAACACCATATATTTT. Translating gives CASSSQGASGNTIYF.

This clone has only one observation. Germline is not matched at one junction end, which may reflect a read error. The CDR3 nucleotides are TGTTCCAGCAGCCCTTTCTACACCTTC. This sequence encodes CSSSPFYTF. The chain joins TRBV7-9 to TRBJ1-2; D gene ambiguous. The V gene's germline CDR1 is SEHNR and CDR2 FQNEAQ (reference sequence). The CDR3 is 9 residues long. Full variable domain (rest looked up from reference TRBV7-9 and TRBJ1-2): DTGVSQNPRHKITKRGQNVTFRCDPISEHNRLYWYRQTLGQGPEFLTYFQNEAQLEKSRLLSDRFSAERPKGSFSTLEIQRTEQGDSAMYLCSSSPFYTFGSGTRLTVV.

The chain links TRBV6-6 to TRBJ2-3; 7 nucleotides match TRBD2. V was pared by 2 bases and J by 0 bases, with 2 bases of the junction left unmatched. This CDR3 region has 15 residues. CDR1 MNHNY and CDR2 SVGAGI come from the germline V gene (reference sequence). The CDR3 loop is CASSYPAGSTDTQYF. As DNA, the CDR3 is TGTGCCAGCAGTTACCCAGCGGGAAGCACAGATACGCAGTATTTT.

This clone has a single count. The V and J genes are TRBV27 and TRBJ1-4, with a weak D call TRBD1 (5 bases). V gave up 2 bases and J gave up 5 bases, with 9 bases separating them. Germline-derived CDR1 and CDR2 are MNHEY and SMNVEV (reference sequence). CDR3 length: 14 amino acids. The CDR3 loop is CASSLRAGNEKLFF. CDR3 DNA sequence: TGTGCCAGCAGTTTACGTGCAGGGAATGAAAAACTGTTTTTT.

The V call is TRBV7-9, the J call TRBJ2-7; 7 bases align to TRBD1. The germline gives CDR1 SEHNR, CDR2 FQNEAQ (reference sequence). This CDR3 is built from 15 residues. After removal of 3 bases from V and 3 bases from J, the junction contained 8 bases not matched to a gene. The CDR3 coding sequence is TGTGCCAGCAGCTTTAGTGGGACAGTAGACTACGAGCAGTACTTC. Protein product: CASSFSGTVDYEQYF.

The sample holds a few counts of this clone. V and J are TRBV11-3 and TRBJ2-5; 7 bases map to TRBD2. The V segment lost 5 bases and the J segment 5 bases; nucleotides outside the gene matches: 5. The CDR3 extends over 13 amino acids. Germline values: CDR1 SGHNT, CDR2 YENEEA. CDR3 sequence: CASSPARGETQYF. The CDR3 DNA reads as TGTGCCAGCAGCCCCGCGCGGGGGGAGACCCAGTACTTC.

V and J are TRBV25-1 and TRBJ2-7, with unresolved D. This CDR3 comprises 8 residues. V gave up 10 bases and J gave up 7 bases, with 5 bases separating them. Germline CDR1 is MGHDK and CDR2 is SYGVNS. This CDR3 reads CATGEQYF. CDR3 bases: TGTGCCACCGGGGAGCAGTACTTC.

This sequence joins TRBV7-2 and TRBJ2-7; tentatively, D is TRBD2 (6 bases). The germline V gene encodes CDR1 SGHTA and CDR2 FQGNSA. Deletions cut 3 bases from V and 3 bases from J, with 6 bases between. CDR3 length equals 12 residues. CDR3 loop: CASSFGSYEQYF. DNA of the CDR3: TGTGCCAGCAGCTTCGGGAGCTACGAGCAGTACTTC.

This clone was detected ten times or more. V gene TRBV5-5 combines with J gene TRBJ2-2, with 8 positions matching TRBD1. The germline CDR1 and CDR2 sequences are SGHKS and YYEKEE (reference sequence). The CDR3 has 15 residues. V lost 3 bases, J lost 0 bases, and 1 base stayed unmatched. The chain's CDR3 is CASSWTGTNTGELFF. DNA for the CDR3: TGTGCCAGCAGCTGGACAGGGACGAACACCGGGGAGCTGTTTTTT.

This clone was picked up one time. The J gene is TRBJ1-1, the V gene TRBV6-6, with D uncertain. Germline CDR1 MNHNY, CDR2 SVGAGI (reference sequence). This CDR3 is 13 amino acids long. V lost 5 bases to trimming and J lost 2 bases, with 9 bases between them. CDR3 in DNA: TGTGCCAGCAGTGGAGCAACCAACACTGAAGCTTTCTTT. The encoded protein is CASSGATNTEAFF.

The V call is TRBV2, the J call TRBJ2-1, with 8 bases lining up with TRBD2. Per the germline V gene, CDR1 is SNHLY and CDR2 is FYNNEI. The CDR3 sequence is 14 residues long. CDR3 in amino acids: CAGRGASSYNEQFF. The CDR3 bases are TGTGCTGGGCGGGGGGCCAGCTCCTACAATGAGCAGTTCTTC.

The chain has TRBV15 and TRBJ2-2; tentatively, D is TRBD2 (6 bases). Germline assignment: CDR1 LNHNV and CDR2 YYDKDF (reference sequence). V lost 1 base and J 5 bases, leaving 8 bases between the germline ends. This CDR3 spans 14 amino acids. The CDR3 reads CATSRGLETGELFF. In nucleotides, the CDR3 is TGTGCCACCAGCAGAGGACTAGAAACCGGGGAGCTGTTTTTT.

The chain employs TRBV2 and TRBJ1-4; D uncertain. Trimming left V 4 bases short and J 4 bases short, with 7 bases between. Germline CDR1 and CDR2: SNHLY and FYNNEI. The length of the CDR3 is 13 residues. The CDR3 DNA reads as TGTGCCAGCAGTGTCGCGTTTAATGAAAAACTGTTTTTT. The encoded protein is CASSVAFNEKLFF.

The rearrangement joins TRBV7-9 to TRBJ1-2, with D perhaps matching TRBD1 (5 bases). The germline V gene encodes CDR1 SEHNR and CDR2 FQNEAQ (reference sequence). Trimming shortened V by 8 bases and J by 8 bases, and 18 bases separated the two germline ends. This CDR3 region has 13 residues. CDR3 amino acids: CASRTRGLEGYTF. The CDR3 coding sequence is TGTGCCAGCCGAACAAGGGGTTTGGAGGGCTACACCTTC.

The V and J genes are TRBV28 and TRBJ2-2; TRBD1 agrees at 7 bases. In germline, CDR1 is MDHEN, CDR2 SYDVKM. The J segment lost 0 bases and the V segment lost 7 bases, leaving 8 bases of the junction unmatched. This CDR3 region has 16 residues. CDR3 loop: CASTPPGQTNTGELFF. CDR3 DNA: TGTGCCAGCACCCCTCCGGGACAGACGAACACCGGGGAGCTGTTTTTT.

V and J are TRBV11-2 and TRBJ2-5; TRBD2 agrees at 7 bases. V trimming: 1 base; J trimming: 4 bases; junction bases outside the gene matches: 9. This CDR3 is 16 amino acids long. Per the germline V gene, CDR1 is SGHAT and CDR2 is FQNNGV. CDR3 in amino acids: CASSLVGGGGGETQYF. The DNA for the CDR3 is TGTGCCAGCAGCTTAGTGGGCGGGGGAGGAGGAGAGACCCAGTACTTC.

The chain couples TRBV29-1 to TRBJ2-5, with a possible D match to TRBD2 (7 bases). The CDR3 length is 14 residues. V was trimmed by 4 bases and J by 4 bases, leaving 16 bases between them. Looked up from germline, CDR1 is SQVTM and CDR2 is ANQGSEA. CDR3 loop: CSVGGGLQGETQYF. The CDR3 coding sequence is TGCAGCGTTGGGGGGGGGCTACAGGGAGAGACCCAGTACTTC.

The V and J genes are TRBV7-6 and TRBJ2-7; 7 bases agree with TRBD2. This CDR3 comprises 14 residues. Germline CDR1 is SGHVS and CDR2 is FNYEAQ. Unmatched junction bases numbered 3, after V lost 4 bases and J lost 0 bases. The CDR3 DNA sequence: TGTGCCAGCAGCTCTGGGGGGGGCTCCTACGAGCAGTACTTC. As protein: CASSSGGGSYEQYF. The whole variable domain, filled in from reference TRBV7-6 and TRBJ2-7, reads GAGVSQSPRYKVTKRGQDVALRCDPISGHVSLYWYRQALGQGPEFLTYFNYEAQQDKSGLPNDRFSAERPEGSISTLTIQRTEQRDSAMYRCASSSGGGSYEQYFGPGTRLTVT.

This clone was detected only once. The chain links TRBV7-6 to TRBJ2-7; 10 bases align to TRBD1. J was trimmed by 3 bases and V by 0 bases; bases with no gene match: 5. Germline loops: CDR1 SGHVS, CDR2 FNYEAQ. The CDR3 has 16 amino acids. The CDR3 coding sequence is TGTGCCAGCAGCTTAGCCCGGGACAGGGGAAGCTACGAGCAGTACTTC. Residues: CASSLARDRGSYEQYF.

The chain has TRBV4-1 and TRBJ1-6; TRBD1 aligns across 11 bases. The V segment lost 1 base and the J segment 8 bases; nucleotides outside the gene matches: 10. This CDR3 contains 18 residues. CDR1 and CDR2 from the germline V gene are MGHRA and YSYEKL. DNA of the CDR3: TGCGCCAGCAGCCAAGCCCCTTTTCCGGGACAGGGGGATTCACCCCTCCACTTT. As protein: CASSQAPFPGQGDSPLHF.

The genes are TRBV28 and TRBJ2-5; TRBD2 matches at 8 bases. Per germline, CDR1 MDHEN and CDR2 SYDVKM. The CDR3 spans 16 residues. V lost 7 bases to trimming and J lost 3 bases; unmatched junction nucleotides: 13. This CDR3 reads CASTNPQRGPEETQYF. CDR3 nucleotides: TGTGCCAGCACCAACCCCCAGCGGGGGCCAGAAGAGACCCAGTACTTC.

This chain connects TRBV7-9 to TRBJ2-7; 7 bases agree with TRBD1. In germline, CDR1 is SEHNR, CDR2 FQNEAQ (reference sequence). Trimming cost V 6 bases and J 6 bases; bases outside gene matches: 14. The CDR3 loop spans 15 amino acids. CDR3 in amino acids: CASSIPGPQGVEQYF. CDR3 coding DNA: TGTGCCAGCAGTATCCCGGGCCCCCAGGGGGTCGAGCAGTACTTC.